Below are 10 T cell receptor beta chains sequenced from a single sample in a study of blood T cell repertoires in COVID-19. Sequencing used immunoSEQ multiplex PCR; TCRdb keeps in-frame clones, though not all of them. The sample records approximately 100,000 clones, 80% to 90% being singletons. Sequencing used PBMCs or T cells enriched from blood (not recorded which). The receptors shown here come from a woman in her 50s who had recovered from COVID-19.

The gene calls are TRBV5-1 and TRBJ2-7; 8 bases align to TRBD2. The germline V gene encodes CDR1 SGHRS and CDR2 YFSETQ. V was clipped by 0 bases and J by 2 bases; unmatched bases: 4. This CDR3 contains 15 residues. Here the CDR3 reads CASSLGAGAPYEQYF. The CDR3 nucleotides read TGCGCCAGCAGCTTGGGAGCGGGGGCTCCCTACGAGCAGTACTTC.

The CDR3 coding sequence is TGTGCCAGCAGCCAAGACCGGGGCAGGGGCTATGGCTACACCTTC. Translation gives CASSQDRGRGYGYTF. V and J are TRBV3-1 (or the pseudogene TRBV3-2) and TRBJ1-2; maybe TRBD1 (6 bases). CDR3 length: 15 amino acids. V was shortened by 0 bases and J by 4 bases, with 12 bases between the two germline ends. CDR1 and CDR2 (germline): LGHDT, YNNKEL (reference sequence).

The chain employs TRBV12-3 or TRBV12-4 and TRBJ2-2, with D possibly TRBD1 on 5 matching bases. The CDR3 is made up of 12 amino acids. V lost 6 bases to trimming and J lost 6 bases, with 8 bases between them. The CDR3 sequence: CASSQGSGELFF. The CDR3, as DNA: TGTGCCAGCAGCCAGGGTTCCGGGGAGCTGTTTTTT.

V usage is TRBV19 and J usage is TRBJ1-1; maybe TRBD1 (6 bases). The V gene lost 6 bases and the J gene lost 1 base, with 12 bases spanning the gap. This CDR3 spans 14 amino acids. Per germline, CDR1 LNHDA and CDR2 SQIVND (reference sequence). This CDR3 reads CASSRTATNTEAFF. DNA for the CDR3: TGTGCCAGTAGCAGGACAGCGACGAACACTGAAGCTTTCTTT.

V is TRBV29-1 and J is TRBJ2-7; 8 bases align to TRBD1. Germline V CDR1 and CDR2: SQVTM, ANQGSEA. The CDR3 length is 13 residues. The ends lost 6 bases at V and 3 bases at J; junction bases unmatched: 7. CDR3 loop: CSVGTGNYYEQYF. The CDR3 coding sequence is TGCAGCGTCGGGACAGGAAACTACTACGAGCAGTACTTC.

The V call is TRBV6-1, the J call TRBJ2-1, with unresolved D. There are 13 residues in the CDR3. Germline V CDR1 and CDR2: MNHNS, SASEGT. V was shortened by 6 bases and J by 7 bases, with 13 bases between the two germline ends. CDR3 DNA sequence: TGTGCCAGCAGCCCGGCGGCGTGGAATGAGCAGTTCTTC. Protein sequence: CASSPAAWNEQFF.

Only a few counts were recorded for this clone. The chain carries TRBV5-6 and TRBJ2-3; 7 bases align to TRBD1. The CDR3 loop spans 13 amino acids. In germline, CDR1 is SGHDT, CDR2 YYEEEE. V was clipped by 4 bases and J by 12 bases; unmatched bases: 11. The CDR3 here is CASSKYGTVGQYF. CDR3 nucleotide sequence: TGTGCCAGCAGCAAGTACGGGACAGTTGGTCAGTATTTT. The entire variable domain, with the rest obtained from reference TRBV5-6 and TRBJ2-3, is as follows: DAGVTQSPTHLIKTRGQQVTLRCSPKSGHDTVSWYQQALGQGPQFIFQYYEEEERQRGNFPDRFSGHQFPNYSSELNVNALLLGDSALYLCASSKYGTVGQYFGPGTRLTVL.

The chain carries TRBV3-1 (or the pseudogene TRBV3-2) and TRBJ2-4; D is unresolved. V was clipped by 2 bases and J by 1 base, with 12 bases between them. The CDR3 sequence is 16 residues long. Germline loops: CDR1 LGHDT, CDR2 YNNKEL (reference sequence). The CDR3 DNA reads as TGTGCCAGCAGCCAAAGTTCTAAAGCCGCCAAAAACATTCAGTACTTC. Amino acid sequence: CASSQSSKAAKNIQYF.

The gene calls are TRBV3-1 (or the pseudogene TRBV3-2) and TRBJ1-5; TRBD1 aligns across 8 bases. V was clipped by 3 bases and J by 6 bases; unmatched bases: 10. Germline lookup yields CDR1 LGHDT and CDR2 YNNKEL (reference sequence). CDR3 length equals 16 residues. The chain's CDR3 is CASSHNPDRGGQPQHF. CDR3 DNA: TGTGCCAGCAGCCATAACCCAGACAGGGGAGGTCAGCCCCAGCATTTT.

The genes are TRBV29-1 and TRBJ2-1, with 7 bases that match TRBD2. The germline gives CDR1 SQVTM, CDR2 ANQGSEA. CDR3 length: 15 amino acids. Trimming at V came to 3 bases and at J to 0 bases, leaving 5 bases not matched to a gene. The CDR3 DNA is TGCAGCGTTGAGAGGGGCGGGAGCTCCTACAATGAGCAGTTCTTC. Translating gives CSVERGGSSYNEQFF.